These 9 T cell receptor beta chains came from one sample sequenced in a study of T cells in Graves' hyperthyroidism and ophthalmopathy. Template material for amplifying TCR beta CDR3 regions consisted of RNA transcripts. With the HTBI primer set, the TCR CDR3 went through a first round of RT-PCR. TCRdb reprocessed the multiplex PCR reads with MiXCR, giving one entry per CDR3 protein. The sample has roughly 740,000 distinct CDR3 sequences; less than 20% are singletons. Source material: blood. Receptor source: a man aged 18 to 30 with Graves' hyperthyroidism.

The J gene is TRBJ2-1, the V gene TRBV4-1; D is uncertain. The end of the DNA aligns better with TRBJ2-7, so the J call may be wrong. The CDR3 has 17 residues. Germline V lookup: CDR1 MGHRA, CDR2 YSYEKL. The CDR3 sequence is CASSQVGPVSSYNEQYF. The CDR3, as DNA: TGCGCCAGCAGCCAAGTGGGTCCTGTAAGCTCCTACAATGAGCAGTACTTC.

V gene TRBV11-2 combines with J gene TRBJ2-3; tentatively, D is TRBD1 or TRBD2 (5 bases each). Germline V gives CDR1 SGHAT, CDR2 FQNNGV. The CDR3 runs to 16 residues. V dropped 5 bases and J dropped 1 base, with 16 bases sitting between them. DNA for the CDR3: TGTGCCAGCAGCGTCCCCGGGGCTACGGGCACAGATACGCAGTATTTT. Translation gives CASSVPGATGTDTQYF.

This clonotype was recorded at least ten times. The chain recombines TRBV6-1 with TRBJ2-7, with 7 bases lining up with TRBD2. Looked up from germline, CDR1 is MNHNS and CDR2 is SASEGT. This CDR3 is built from 14 residues. V lost 4 bases, J lost 6 bases, and 9 bases stayed unmatched. The CDR3 is CASSVGLESSEQYF. The CDR3 nucleotides read TGTGCCAGCAGTGTTGGACTAGAATCGTCCGAGCAGTACTTC.

This clonotype has a count of ten or more. The gene calls are TRBV18 and TRBJ1-1, with D hard to call. Per germline, CDR1 KGHSH and CDR2 LQKENI. This CDR3 has 11 amino acids. V lost 3 bases, J lost 7 bases, and 6 bases lay in between. The CDR3 DNA sequence: TGTGCCAGCTCACCGGGCAGTGAAGCTTTCTTT. Its protein is CASSPGSEAFF.

This clonotype showed up just a few times. V usage is TRBV4-1 and J usage is TRBJ2-1, with D uncertain. Looked up from germline, CDR1 is MGHRA and CDR2 is YSYEKL. The CDR3 extends over 13 amino acids. Trimming shortened V by 0 bases and J by 8 bases, and 8 bases separated the two germline ends. CDR3 DNA: TGCGCCAGCAGCCAAGATGGTATGGATGAGCAGTTCTTC. It encodes CASSQDGMDEQFF.

This clonotype was seen a few times. This chain joins TRBV6-2 or TRBV6-3 and TRBJ2-7; 8 nucleotides line up with TRBD2. The CDR3 contains 14 residues. V gave up 4 bases and J gave up 5 bases; unmatched junction bases: 7. Germline V gene sequence: CDR1 MNHEY, CDR2 SVGEGT. CDR3 bases: TGTGCCAGCAGTTTGGAGCGGGAGAGCAACGAGCAGTACTTC. Translated, it gives CASSLERESNEQYF.

This clonotype was observed at least ten times. V and J are TRBV27 and TRBJ2-7; TRBD1 aligns across 11 bases. CDR3 length: 15 residues. J gave up 4 bases and V 3 bases, and 5 bases lay outside the gene matches. Germline V CDR1 and CDR2: MNHEY, SMNVEV (reference sequence). In DNA, the CDR3 is TGTGCCAGCAGTTTTTTGGGACAGGGGGTGTACGAGCAGTACTTC. Protein product: CASSFLGQGVYEQYF.

The chain uses TRBV6-1 and TRBJ1-6; D ambiguous. The V and J ends lost 5 bases and 7 bases respectively, with 12 bases between them. Germline CDR1 reads MNHNS; CDR2 reads SASEGT. The CDR3 is 14 residues long. For the CDR3, the DNA is TGTGCCAGCAGTCCCACAGCTAACAATTCACCCCTCCACTTT. It translates to CASSPTANNSPLHF.

This clonotype was seen many times. The DNA for the CDR3 is TGTGCCAGCAGCTCGACGACAGGGGGTCTTGGGGACATTCAGTACTTC. Protein product: CASSSTTGGLGDIQYF. This chain connects TRBV7-2 to TRBJ2-4; 9 positions match TRBD1. Per the germline V gene, CDR1 is SGHTA and CDR2 is FQGNSA. V was pared by 4 bases and J by 8 bases, with 12 bases of the junction left unmatched. This CDR3 has 16 amino acids.